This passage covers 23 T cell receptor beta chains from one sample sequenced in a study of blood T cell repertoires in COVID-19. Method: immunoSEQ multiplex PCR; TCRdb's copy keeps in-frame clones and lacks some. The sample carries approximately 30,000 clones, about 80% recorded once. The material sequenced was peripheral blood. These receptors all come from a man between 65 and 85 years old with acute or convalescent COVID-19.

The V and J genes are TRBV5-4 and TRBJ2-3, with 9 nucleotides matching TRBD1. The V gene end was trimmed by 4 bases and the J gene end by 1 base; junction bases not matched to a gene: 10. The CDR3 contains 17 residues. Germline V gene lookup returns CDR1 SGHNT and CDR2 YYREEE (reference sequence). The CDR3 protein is CASSPTTGGARTDTQYF. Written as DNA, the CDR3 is TGTGCCAGCAGCCCGACCACAGGGGGCGCCCGCACAGATACGCAGTATTTT.

CDR3 sequence reads: CASSQQDRKGEQYF. CDR3 nucleotides: TGTGCCAGCAGCCAACAAGACAGAAAGGGAGAGCAGTACTTC. The chain is built from TRBV3-1 (or the pseudogene TRBV3-2) and TRBJ2-7, with D perhaps TRBD1 (5 bases). Germline values: CDR1 LGHDT, CDR2 YNNKEL (reference sequence). V lost 2 bases and J 7 bases, leaving 15 bases between the germline ends. The CDR3 runs 14 residues.

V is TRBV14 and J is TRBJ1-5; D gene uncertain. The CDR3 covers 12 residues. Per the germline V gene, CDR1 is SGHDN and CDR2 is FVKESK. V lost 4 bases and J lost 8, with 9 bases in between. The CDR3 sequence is CASSRGFEPQHF. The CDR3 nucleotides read TGTGCCAGCAGCCGAGGGTTTGAGCCCCAGCATTTT.

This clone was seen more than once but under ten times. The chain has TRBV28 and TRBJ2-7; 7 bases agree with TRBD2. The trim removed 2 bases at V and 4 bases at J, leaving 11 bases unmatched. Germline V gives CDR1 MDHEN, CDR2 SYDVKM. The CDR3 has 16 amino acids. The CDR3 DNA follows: TGTGCCAGCAGTTTACCCGCTGGCGGGAGAGGATACGAGCAGTACTTC. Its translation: CASSLPAGGRGYEQYF.

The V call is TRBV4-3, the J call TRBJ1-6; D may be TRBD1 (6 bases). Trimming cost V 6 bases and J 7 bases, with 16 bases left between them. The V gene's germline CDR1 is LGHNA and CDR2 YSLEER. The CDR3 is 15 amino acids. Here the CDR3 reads CASSYNRQVNSPLHF. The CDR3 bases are TGCGCCAGCAGTTACAACCGACAGGTGAATTCACCCCTCCACTTT.

The CDR3: CAIRKAGTENTEAFF. The DNA of the CDR3 is TGTGCCATCAGGAAAGCCGGGACAGAGAACACTGAAGCTTTCTTT. The chain has TRBV10-3 and TRBJ1-1; 7 bases agree with TRBD1. J lost 1 base, V lost 6 bases, and 8 bases had no gene match. The CDR3 spans 15 residues. In germline, CDR1 is ENHRY, CDR2 SYGVKD.

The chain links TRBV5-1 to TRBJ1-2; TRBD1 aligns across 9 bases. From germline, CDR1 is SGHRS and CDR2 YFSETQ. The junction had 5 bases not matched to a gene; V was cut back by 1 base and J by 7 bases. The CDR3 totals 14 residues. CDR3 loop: CASSLTGTGSGYTF. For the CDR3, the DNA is TGCGCCAGCAGCTTGACCGGGACAGGGAGTGGCTACACCTTC. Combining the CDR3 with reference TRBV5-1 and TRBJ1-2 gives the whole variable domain KAGVTQTPRYLIKTRGQQVTLSCSPISGHRSVSWYQQTPGQGLQFLFEYFSETQRNKGNFPGRFSGRQFSNSRSEMNVSTLELGDSALYLCASSLTGTGSGYTFGSGTRLTVV.

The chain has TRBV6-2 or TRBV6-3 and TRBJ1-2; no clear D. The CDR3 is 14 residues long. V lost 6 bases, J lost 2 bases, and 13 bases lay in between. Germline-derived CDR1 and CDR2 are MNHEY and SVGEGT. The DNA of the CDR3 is TGTGCCAGCAGCGACTGGAGTCTAAACTATGGCTACACCTTC. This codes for CASSDWSLNYGYTF.

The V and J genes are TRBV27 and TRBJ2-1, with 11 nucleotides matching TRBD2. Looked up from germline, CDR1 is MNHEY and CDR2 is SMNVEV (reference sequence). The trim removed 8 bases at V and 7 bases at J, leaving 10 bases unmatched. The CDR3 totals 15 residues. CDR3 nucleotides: TGTGCCAGCTGGCTAGCGGGAGGTGGGGGGAATGAGCAGTTCTTC. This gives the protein CASWLAGGGGNEQFF.

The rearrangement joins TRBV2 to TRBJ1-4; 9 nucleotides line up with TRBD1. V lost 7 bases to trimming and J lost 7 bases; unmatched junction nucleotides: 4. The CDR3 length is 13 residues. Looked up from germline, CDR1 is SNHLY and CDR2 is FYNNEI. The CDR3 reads CASKQGAGEKLFF. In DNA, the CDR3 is TGTGCCAGCAAACAGGGGGCGGGTGAAAAACTGTTTTTT.

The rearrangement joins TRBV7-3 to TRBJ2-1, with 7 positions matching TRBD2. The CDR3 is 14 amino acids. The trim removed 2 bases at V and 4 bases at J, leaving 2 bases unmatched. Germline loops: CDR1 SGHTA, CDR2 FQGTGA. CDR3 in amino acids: CASSLSREYNEQFF. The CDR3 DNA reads TGTGCCAGCAGCTTATCGCGGGAGTACAATGAGCAGTTCTTC.

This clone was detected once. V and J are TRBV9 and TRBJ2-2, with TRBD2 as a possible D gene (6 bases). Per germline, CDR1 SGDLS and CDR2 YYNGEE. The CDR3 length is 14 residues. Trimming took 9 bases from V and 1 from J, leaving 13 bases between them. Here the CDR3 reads CANLISGNTGELFF. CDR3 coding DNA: TGTGCCAACCTAATTAGCGGGAACACCGGGGAGCTGTTTTTT.

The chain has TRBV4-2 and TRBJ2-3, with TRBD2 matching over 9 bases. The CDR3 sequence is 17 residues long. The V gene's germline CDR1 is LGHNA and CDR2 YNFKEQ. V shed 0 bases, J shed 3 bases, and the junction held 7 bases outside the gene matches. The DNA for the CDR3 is TGTGCCAGCAGCCAAGAGTCGCTAGCGGGGATAACAGATACGCAGTATTTT. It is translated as CASSQESLAGITDTQYF.

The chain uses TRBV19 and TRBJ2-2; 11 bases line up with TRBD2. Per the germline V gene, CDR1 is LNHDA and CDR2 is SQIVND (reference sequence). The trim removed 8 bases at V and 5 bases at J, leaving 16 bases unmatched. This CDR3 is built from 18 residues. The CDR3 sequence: CASRKEIGSGRVTGELFF. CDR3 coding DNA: TGTGCCAGTCGGAAGGAAATCGGTAGCGGGAGGGTAACCGGGGAGCTGTTTTTT. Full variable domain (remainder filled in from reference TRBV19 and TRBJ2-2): DGGITQSPKYLFRKEGQNVTLSCEQNLNHDAMYWYRQDPGQGLRLIYYSQIVNDFQKGDIAEGYSVSREKKESFPLTVTSAQKNPTAFYLCASRKEIGSGRVTGELFFGEGSRLTVL.

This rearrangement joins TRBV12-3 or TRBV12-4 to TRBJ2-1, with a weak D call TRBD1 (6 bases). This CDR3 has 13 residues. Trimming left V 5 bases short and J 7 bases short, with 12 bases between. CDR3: CASSGDKANEQFF. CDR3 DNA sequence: TGTGCCAGCAGTGGGGACAAGGCTAATGAGCAGTTCTTC.

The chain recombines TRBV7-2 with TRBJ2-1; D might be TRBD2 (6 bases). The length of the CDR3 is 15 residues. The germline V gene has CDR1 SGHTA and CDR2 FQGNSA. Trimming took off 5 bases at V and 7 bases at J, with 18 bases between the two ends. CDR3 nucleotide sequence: TGTGCCAGCAGCGCCACAATTCTAGCGAGTAATGAGCAGTTCTTC. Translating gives CASSATILASNEQFF. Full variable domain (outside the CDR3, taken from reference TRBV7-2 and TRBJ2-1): GAGVSQSPSNKVTEKGKDVELRCDPISGHTALYWYRQSLGQGLEFLIYFQGNSAPDKSGLPSDRFSAERTGGSVSTLTIQRTQQEDSAVYLCASSATILASNEQFFGPGTRLTVL.

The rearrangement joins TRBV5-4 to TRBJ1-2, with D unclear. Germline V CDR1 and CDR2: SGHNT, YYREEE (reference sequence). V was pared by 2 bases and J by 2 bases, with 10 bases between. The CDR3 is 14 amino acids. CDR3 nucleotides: TGTGCCAGCAGCTTTGAAGGGAGAAACTATGGCTACACCTTC. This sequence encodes CASSFEGRNYGYTF.

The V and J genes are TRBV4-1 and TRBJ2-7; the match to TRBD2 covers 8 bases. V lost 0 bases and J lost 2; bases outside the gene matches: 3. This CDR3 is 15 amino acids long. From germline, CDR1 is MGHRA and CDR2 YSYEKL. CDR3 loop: CASSQETSATYEQYF. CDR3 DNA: TGCGCCAGCAGCCAAGAGACTAGCGCCACCTACGAGCAGTACTTC.

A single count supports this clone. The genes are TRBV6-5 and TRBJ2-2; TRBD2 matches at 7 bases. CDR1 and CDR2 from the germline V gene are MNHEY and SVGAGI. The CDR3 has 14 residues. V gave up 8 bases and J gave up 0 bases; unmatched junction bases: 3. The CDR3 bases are TGTGCCAGCTGGCGGGGGTCGAACACCGGGGAGCTGTTTTTT. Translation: CASWRGSNTGELFF.

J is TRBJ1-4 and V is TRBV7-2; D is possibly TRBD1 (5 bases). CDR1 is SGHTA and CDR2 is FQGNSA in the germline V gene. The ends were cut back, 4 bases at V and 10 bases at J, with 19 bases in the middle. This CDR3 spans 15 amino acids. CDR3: CASSSSLGGRAKLFF. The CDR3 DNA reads TGTGCCAGCAGCTCATCCCTTGGGGGGAGAGCAAAACTGTTTTTT. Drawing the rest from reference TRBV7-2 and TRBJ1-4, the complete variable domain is GAGVSQSPSNKVTEKGKDVELRCDPISGHTALYWYRQSLGQGLEFLIYFQGNSAPDKSGLPSDRFSAERTGGSVSTLTIQRTQQEDSAVYLCASSSSLGGRAKLFFGSGTQLSVL.

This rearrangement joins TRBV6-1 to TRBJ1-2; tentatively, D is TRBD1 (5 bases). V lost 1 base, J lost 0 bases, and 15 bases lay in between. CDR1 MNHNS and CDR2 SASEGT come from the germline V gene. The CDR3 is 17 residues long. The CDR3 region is CASSEDDSWGPNYGYTF. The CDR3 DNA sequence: TGTGCCAGCAGTGAAGACGACAGTTGGGGCCCTAACTATGGCTACACCTTC.

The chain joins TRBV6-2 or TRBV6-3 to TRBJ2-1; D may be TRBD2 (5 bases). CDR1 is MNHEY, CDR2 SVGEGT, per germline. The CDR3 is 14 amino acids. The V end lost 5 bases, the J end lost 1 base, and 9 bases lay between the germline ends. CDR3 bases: TGTGCCAGCAGTGGCGCGGGTTCCTACAATGAGCAGTTCTTC. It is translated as CASSGAGSYNEQFF.

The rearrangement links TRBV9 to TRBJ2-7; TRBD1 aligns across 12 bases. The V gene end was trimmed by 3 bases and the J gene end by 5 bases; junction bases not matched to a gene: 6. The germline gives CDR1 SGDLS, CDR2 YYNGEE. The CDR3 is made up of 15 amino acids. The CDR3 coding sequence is TGTGCCAGCAGCGCATCCGGGACAGGGGGCCACGAGCAGTACTTC. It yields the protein CASSASGTGGHEQYF.